This T cell receptor (beta chain) was recovered during a study of beta chain features in type 1 diabetes. The study, taken as a whole, reports: HLA effects on TCRB rearrangement stayed unresolved here. Short templates might get an advantage during PCR, and this would be equal in patients and controls. In the patient group, naive, central memory and Treg TCRB repertoires seemed more alike than in the healthy donor group.

In this sample, this clone turned up a few times. Its specificity is not known. Via CD45RO/CCR7/CD25/CD127/CD95/CD27, cells of the CD4+ naive, central memory, regulatory and stem cell-like memory subsets were sorted. Reverse transcription of all isolated RNA meant that expressed TCRB transcripts were sequenced. Libraries were prepared by immunoSEQ multiplex PCR; TCRdb keeps only in-frame clonotypes and omits some of them. The sample yields approximately 250,000 clones, over 8.5% seen once. The germline V gene encodes CDR1 SGHNT and CDR2 YYREEE (reference sequence). Trimming removed 0 bases from V and 0 bases from J; junction bases left unmatched: 7. The CDR3 is 17 residues long.

The chain links TRBV5-4 to TRBJ2-7; 9 nucleotides align to TRBD2. Sequencing used naive CD4+ T cells from blood. This receptor was identified in a young woman in good health. In nucleotides, the CDR3 is TGTGCCAGCAGCTTGGAAGCGGGGGGACGGAGCTCCTACGAGCAGTACTTC. Encoded protein: CASSLEAGGRSSYEQYF.